This T cell receptor (beta chain) came from a study of blood T cells in healthy people across ages. PCR was performed a second time for about 7 to 12 cycles using a sample-barcoded 5' primer and a J-beta primer mix. MiXCR, applied by TCRdb to the 5' RACE reads, yields one record per CDR3 protein. The table records a few hundred thousand distinct CDR3 sequences, approximately 52% of them present only once. Trimming cost V 4 bases and J 7 bases, with 8 bases left between them. The CDR3 length is 12 residues. Germline CDR1 reads LGHDT; CDR2 reads YNNKEL (reference sequence). The study isolated at least 6.5 million PBMCs from each sample.

The chain recombines TRBV3-1 with TRBJ2-1; no clear D. This sequence was found in a man aged 60 to 69 in good health. Sequencing input: blood. For the CDR3, the DNA is TGTGCCAGCAGCCTTATGCGGAATGAGCAGTTCTTC. Its translation is CASSLMRNEQFF.